This T cell receptor (beta chain) comes out of a study of Graves' ophthalmopathy and Graves' hyperthyroidism. Pregnancy or lactation, uncontrolled infections and other autoimmune diseases were grounds for excluding patients. Symptoms, serum thyroxine and TRAb, thyroid ultrasound, and orbital computed tomography formed the diagnostic basis. Study observations and caveats: Sensitivity of about 70% and specificity of roughly 78% were achieved by the model that predicted ophthalmopathy progression.

Scientists amplified the TCR beta CDR3 regions from RNA transcripts. In the first round, RT-PCR was carried out with HTBI primers, and a multiplex PCR formed the second round. TCRdb redid the calling of the multiplex PCR reads with MiXCR, one entry per CDR3 protein. Of roughly 60,000 distinct CDR3 sequences listed, approximately 45% were seen once; the top ten hold roughly 5%. This clonotype is classed as medium-sized (0.01 to 0.1%). Its matching antigen is unknown. The ends lost 8 bases at V and 2 bases at J; junction bases unmatched: 7. This CDR3 region has 15 residues. Germline CDR1 and CDR2: SNHLY and FYNNEI.

The rearrangement uses TRBV2 and TRBJ2-3; 10 bases line up with TRBD1. Sequencing was carried out using peripheral blood. The receptor's source is an adult woman with Graves' ophthalmopathy. The CDR3 DNA reads as TGTGCCAGCGTCGGACAGGGGGTGCTCACAGATACGCAGTATTTT. Its protein is CASVGQGVLTDTQYF.